The clone carrying this T cell receptor (beta chain) was detected a few times. No antigen is known for it. This entry is derived from a study of T-cell memory formation after mild COVID-19. CDR1 is SNHLY and CDR2 is FYNNEI in the germline V gene. CDR3 size: 14 residues. Trimming removed 3 bases at V and 4 bases at J, with 13 bases between. TCRdb passed the 5' RACE reads through MiXCR, listing each CDR3 protein once. Of 450,000 to 650,000 distinct CDR3 sequences listed, 18% were seen once; the top ten hold more than 10%. Overall study results and limits: Contracting clones from day 15 to 85 showed balanced CD4/CD8; later expanders favored CD4+. Some clones that responded turned up in pre-infection memory, which suggests that cross-reactive memory joined in. Still unconfirmed is whether the second-wave clones peaking on day 37 recognized SARS-CoV-2. CD8+ contracting clones occupied EMRA, while CD4+ ones occupied mainly CM and EM.

The chain joins TRBV2 to TRBJ2-7, with D possibly TRBD1 on 6 matching bases. The specimen was PBMCs or a T cell subset sorted from them (not recorded which). This TCR derives from an adult woman who had mild COVID-19 (a few samples of this study predate the infection). Cell type and time point are not known. CDR3 nucleotides: TGTGCCAGCAGTGATACCCCCCAGGGGTACGAGCAGTACTTC. Translated: CASSDTPQGYEQYF.